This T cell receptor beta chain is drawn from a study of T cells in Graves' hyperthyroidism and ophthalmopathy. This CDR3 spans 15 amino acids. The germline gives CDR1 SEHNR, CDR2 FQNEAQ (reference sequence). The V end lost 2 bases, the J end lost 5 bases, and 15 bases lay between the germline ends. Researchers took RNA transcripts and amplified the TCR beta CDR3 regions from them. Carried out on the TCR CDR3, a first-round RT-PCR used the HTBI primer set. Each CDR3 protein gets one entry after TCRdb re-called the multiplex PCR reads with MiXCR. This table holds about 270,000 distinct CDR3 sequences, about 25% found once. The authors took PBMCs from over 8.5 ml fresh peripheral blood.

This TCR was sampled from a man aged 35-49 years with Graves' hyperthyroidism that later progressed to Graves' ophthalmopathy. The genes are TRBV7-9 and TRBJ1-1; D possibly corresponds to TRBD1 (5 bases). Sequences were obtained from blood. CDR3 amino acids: CASSLKSTGATEAFF. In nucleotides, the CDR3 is TGTGCCAGCAGCTTAAAGAGTACCGGGGCAACTGAAGCTTTCTTT.